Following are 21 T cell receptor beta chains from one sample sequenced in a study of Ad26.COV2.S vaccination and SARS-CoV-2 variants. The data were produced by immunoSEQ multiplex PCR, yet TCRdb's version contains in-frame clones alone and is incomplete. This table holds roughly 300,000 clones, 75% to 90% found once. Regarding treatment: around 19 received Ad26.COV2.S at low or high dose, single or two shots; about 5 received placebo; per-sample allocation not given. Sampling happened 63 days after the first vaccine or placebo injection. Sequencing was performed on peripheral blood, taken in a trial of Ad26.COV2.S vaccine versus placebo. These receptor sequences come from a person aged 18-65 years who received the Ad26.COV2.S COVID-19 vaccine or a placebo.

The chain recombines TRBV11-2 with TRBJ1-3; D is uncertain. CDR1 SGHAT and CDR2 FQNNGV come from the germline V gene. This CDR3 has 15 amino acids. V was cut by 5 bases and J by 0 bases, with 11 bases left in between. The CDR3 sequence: CASSPEGFSGNTIYF. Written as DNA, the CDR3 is TGTGCCAGCAGCCCCGAGGGTTTCTCTGGAAACACCATATATTTT.

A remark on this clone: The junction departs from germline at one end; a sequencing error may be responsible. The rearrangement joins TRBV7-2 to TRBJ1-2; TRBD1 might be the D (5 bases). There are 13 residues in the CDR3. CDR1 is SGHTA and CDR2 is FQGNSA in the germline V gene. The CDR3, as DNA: TGTGCCAGCAGCTTAGGGGGGGTCGATGGCTGCACCTTC. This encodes CASSLGGVDGCTF. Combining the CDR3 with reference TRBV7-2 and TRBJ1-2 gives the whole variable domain GAGVSQSPSNKVTEKGKDVELRCDPISGHTALYWYRQSLGQGLEFLIYFQGNSAPDKSGLPSDRFSAERTGGSVSTLTIQRTQQEDSAVYLCASSLGGVDGCTFGSGTRLTVV.

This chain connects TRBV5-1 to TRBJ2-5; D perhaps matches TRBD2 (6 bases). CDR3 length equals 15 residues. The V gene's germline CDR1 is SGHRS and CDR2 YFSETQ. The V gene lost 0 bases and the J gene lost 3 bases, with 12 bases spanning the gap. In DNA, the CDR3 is TGCGCCAGCAGCTTGGGCGAGACTAGGGAAGAGACCCAGTACTTC. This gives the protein CASSLGETREETQYF.

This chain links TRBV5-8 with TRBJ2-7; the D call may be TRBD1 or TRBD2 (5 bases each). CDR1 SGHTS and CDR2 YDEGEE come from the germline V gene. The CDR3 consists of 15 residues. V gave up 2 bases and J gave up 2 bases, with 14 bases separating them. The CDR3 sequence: CASSLVGRRAYEQYF. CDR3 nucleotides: TGTGCCAGCAGCTTAGTGGGACGGAGAGCCTACGAGCAGTACTTC.

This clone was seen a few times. CDR3 coding DNA: TGTGCCAGCAGTGCCAGTGGGTATAGCACAGATACGCAGTATTTT. It translates to CASSASGYSTDTQYF. The chain recombines TRBV7-3 with TRBJ2-3; no clear D. Germline CDR1 reads SGHTA; CDR2 reads FQGTGA. This CDR3 has 15 amino acids. V was pared by 6 bases and J by 0 bases, with 13 bases between. Full variable domain (missing parts from reference TRBV7-3 and TRBJ2-3): GAGVSQTPSNKVTEKGKYVELRCDPISGHTALYWYRQSLGQGPEFLIYFQGTGAADDSGLPNDRFFAVRPEGSVSTLKIQRTERGDSAVYLCASSASGYSTDTQYFGPGTRLTVL.

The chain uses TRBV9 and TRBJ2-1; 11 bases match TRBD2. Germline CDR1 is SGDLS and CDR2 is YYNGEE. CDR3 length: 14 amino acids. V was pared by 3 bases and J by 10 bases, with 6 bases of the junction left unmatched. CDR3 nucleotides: TGTGCCAGCAGCGGACCGGGACTAGCGGAAGAGCAGTTCTTC. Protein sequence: CASSGPGLAEEQFF. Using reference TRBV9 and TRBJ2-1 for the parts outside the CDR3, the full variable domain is DSGVTQTPKHLITATGQRVTLRCSPRSGDLSVYWYQQSLDQGLQFLIQYYNGEERAKGNILERFSAQQFPDLHSELNLSSLELGDSALYFCASSGPGLAEEQFFGPGTRLTVL.

DNA for the CDR3: TGCAGCGTTAGCAGGCTAGACCAAGAGACCCAGTACTTC. This codes for CSVSRLDQETQYF. The gene calls are TRBV29-1 and TRBJ2-5; D is ambiguous. V lost 5 bases to trimming and J lost 0 bases, with 10 bases between them. The germline CDR1 and CDR2 sequences are SQVTM and ANQGSEA. The CDR3 is 13 amino acids.

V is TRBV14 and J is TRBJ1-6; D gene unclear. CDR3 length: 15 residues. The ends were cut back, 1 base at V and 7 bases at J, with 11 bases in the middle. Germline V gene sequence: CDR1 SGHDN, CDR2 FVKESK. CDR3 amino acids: CASSQGAGWNSPLHF. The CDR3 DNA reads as TGTGCCAGCAGCCAAGGGGCCGGGTGGAATTCACCCCTCCACTTT.

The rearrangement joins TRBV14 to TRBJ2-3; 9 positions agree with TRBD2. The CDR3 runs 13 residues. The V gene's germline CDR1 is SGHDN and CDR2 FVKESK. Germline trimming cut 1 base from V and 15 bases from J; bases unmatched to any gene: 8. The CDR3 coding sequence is TGTGCCAGCAGCCAAGGAAGTAGCGGGAGTAGTTATTTT. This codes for CASSQGSSGSSYF.

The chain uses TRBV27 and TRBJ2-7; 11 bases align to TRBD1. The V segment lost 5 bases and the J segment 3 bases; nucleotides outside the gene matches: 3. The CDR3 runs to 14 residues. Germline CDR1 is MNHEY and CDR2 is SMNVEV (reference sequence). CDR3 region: CASSEGQGDYEQYF. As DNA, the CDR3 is TGTGCCAGCAGTGAGGGACAGGGGGACTACGAGCAGTACTTC.

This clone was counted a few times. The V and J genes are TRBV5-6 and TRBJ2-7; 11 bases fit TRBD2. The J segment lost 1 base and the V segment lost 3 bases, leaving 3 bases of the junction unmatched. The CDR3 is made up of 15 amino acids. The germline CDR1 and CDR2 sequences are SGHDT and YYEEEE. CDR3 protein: CASSSRTSGSYEQYF. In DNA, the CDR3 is TGTGCCAGCAGCTCCAGGACTAGCGGGTCCTACGAGCAGTACTTC.

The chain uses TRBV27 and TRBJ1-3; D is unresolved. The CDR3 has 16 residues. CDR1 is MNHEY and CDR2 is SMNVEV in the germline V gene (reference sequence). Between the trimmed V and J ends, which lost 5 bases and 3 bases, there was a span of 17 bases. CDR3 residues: CASSPRYRVGGNTIYF. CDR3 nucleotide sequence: TGTGCCAGCAGTCCGCGATATAGGGTGGGTGGAAACACCATATATTTT.

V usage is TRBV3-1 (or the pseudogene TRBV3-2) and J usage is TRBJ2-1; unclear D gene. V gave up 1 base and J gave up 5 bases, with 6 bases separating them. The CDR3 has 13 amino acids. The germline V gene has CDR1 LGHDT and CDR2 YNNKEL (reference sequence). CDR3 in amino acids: CASSQGGNNEQFF. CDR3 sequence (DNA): TGTGCCAGCAGCCAAGGGGGAAACAATGAGCAGTTCTTC.

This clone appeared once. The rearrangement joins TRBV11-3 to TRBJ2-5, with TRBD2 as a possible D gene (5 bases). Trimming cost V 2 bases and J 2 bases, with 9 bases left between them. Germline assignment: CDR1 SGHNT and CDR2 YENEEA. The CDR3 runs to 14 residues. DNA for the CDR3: TGTGCCAGCAGCTTACGGGGAGATCAAGAGACCCAGTACTTC. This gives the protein CASSLRGDQETQYF.

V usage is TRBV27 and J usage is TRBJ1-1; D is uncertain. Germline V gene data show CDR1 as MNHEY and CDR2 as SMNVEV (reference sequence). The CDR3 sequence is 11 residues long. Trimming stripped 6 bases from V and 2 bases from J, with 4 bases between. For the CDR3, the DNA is TGTGCCAGCAGCACAAACACTGAAGCTTTCTTT. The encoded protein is CASSTNTEAFF.

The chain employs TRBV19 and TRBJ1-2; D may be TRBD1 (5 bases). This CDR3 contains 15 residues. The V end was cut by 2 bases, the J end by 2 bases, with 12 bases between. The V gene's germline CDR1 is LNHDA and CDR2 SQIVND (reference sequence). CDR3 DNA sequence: TGTGCCAGTAGTATAACGGGACGGCAAAACTATGGCTACACCTTC. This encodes CASSITGRQNYGYTF. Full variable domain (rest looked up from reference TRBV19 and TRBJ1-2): DGGITQSPKYLFRKEGQNVTLSCEQNLNHDAMYWYRQDPGQGLRLIYYSQIVNDFQKGDIAEGYSVSREKKESFPLTVTSAQKNPTAFYLCASSITGRQNYGYTFGSGTRLTVV.

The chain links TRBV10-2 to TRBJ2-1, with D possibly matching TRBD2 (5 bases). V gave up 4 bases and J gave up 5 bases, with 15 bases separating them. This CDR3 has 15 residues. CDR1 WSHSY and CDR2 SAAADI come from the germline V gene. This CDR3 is CASSVARDRNNEQFF. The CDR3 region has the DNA TGCGCCAGCAGTGTAGCCCGGGATCGTAACAATGAGCAGTTCTTC.

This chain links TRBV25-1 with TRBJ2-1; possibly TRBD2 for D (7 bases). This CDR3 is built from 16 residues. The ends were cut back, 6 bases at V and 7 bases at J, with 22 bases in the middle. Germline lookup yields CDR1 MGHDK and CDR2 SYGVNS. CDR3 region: CASSAWGGAIENEQFF. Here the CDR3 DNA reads TGTGCCAGCAGCGCTTGGGGGGGGGCGATAGAGAATGAGCAGTTCTTC.

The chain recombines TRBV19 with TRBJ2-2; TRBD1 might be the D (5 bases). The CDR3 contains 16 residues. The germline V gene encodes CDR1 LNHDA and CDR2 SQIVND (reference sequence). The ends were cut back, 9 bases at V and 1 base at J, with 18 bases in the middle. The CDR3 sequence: CASLQALTLNTGELFF. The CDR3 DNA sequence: TGTGCCAGCCTACAGGCCCTCACGTTGAACACCGGGGAGCTGTTTTTT.

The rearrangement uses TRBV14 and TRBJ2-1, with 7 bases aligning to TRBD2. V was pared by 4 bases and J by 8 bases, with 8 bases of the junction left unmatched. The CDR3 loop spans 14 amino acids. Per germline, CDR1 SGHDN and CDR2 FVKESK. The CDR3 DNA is TGTGCCAGCAGCCGGGGGGGGTCCATAGATGAGCAGTTCTTC. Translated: CASSRGGSIDEQFF.

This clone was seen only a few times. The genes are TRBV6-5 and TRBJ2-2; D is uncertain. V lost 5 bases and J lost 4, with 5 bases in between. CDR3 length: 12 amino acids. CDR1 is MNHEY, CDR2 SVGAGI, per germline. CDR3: CASSRFTGELFF. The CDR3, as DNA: TGTGCCAGCAGTAGATTCACCGGGGAGCTGTTTTTT.